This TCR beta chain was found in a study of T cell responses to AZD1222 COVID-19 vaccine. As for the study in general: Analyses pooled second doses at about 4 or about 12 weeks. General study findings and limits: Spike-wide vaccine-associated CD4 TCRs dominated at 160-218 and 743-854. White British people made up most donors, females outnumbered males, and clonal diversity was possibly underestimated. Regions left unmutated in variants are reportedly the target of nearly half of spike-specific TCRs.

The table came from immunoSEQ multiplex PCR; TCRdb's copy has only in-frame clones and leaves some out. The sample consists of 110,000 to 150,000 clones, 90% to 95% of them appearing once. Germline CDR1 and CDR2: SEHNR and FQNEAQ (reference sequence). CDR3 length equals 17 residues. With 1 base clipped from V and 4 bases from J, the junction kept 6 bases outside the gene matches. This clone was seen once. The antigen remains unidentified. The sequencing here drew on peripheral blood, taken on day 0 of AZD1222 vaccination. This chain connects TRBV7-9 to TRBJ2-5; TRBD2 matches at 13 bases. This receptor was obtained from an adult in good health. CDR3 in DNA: TGTGCCAGCAGCTTAGAACGACTAGCGGGGGGTGCAGAGACCCAGTACTTC. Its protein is CASSLERLAGGAETQYF.